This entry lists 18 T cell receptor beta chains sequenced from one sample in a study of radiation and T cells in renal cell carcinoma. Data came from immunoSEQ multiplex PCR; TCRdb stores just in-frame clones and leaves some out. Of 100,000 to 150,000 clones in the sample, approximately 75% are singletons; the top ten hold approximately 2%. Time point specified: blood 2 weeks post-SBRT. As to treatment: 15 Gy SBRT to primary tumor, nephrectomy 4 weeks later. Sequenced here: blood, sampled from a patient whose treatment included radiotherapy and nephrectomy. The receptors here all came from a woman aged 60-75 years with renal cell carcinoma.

The CDR3: CASSEGGIEQFF. The CDR3 DNA is TGTGCCAGCAGTGAAGGCGGGATTGAGCAGTTCTTC. This chain links TRBV6-1 with TRBJ2-1, with a possible D match to TRBD2 (6 bases). Trimming stripped 1 base from V and 9 bases from J, with 7 bases between. In germline, CDR1 is MNHNS, CDR2 SASEGT. There are 12 residues in the CDR3.

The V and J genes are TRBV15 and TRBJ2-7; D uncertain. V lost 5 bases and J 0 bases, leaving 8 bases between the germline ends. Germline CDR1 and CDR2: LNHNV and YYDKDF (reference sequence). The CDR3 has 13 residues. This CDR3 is CATSVGSSYEQYF. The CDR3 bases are TGTGCCACCAGCGTCGGCAGCTCCTACGAGCAGTACTTC.

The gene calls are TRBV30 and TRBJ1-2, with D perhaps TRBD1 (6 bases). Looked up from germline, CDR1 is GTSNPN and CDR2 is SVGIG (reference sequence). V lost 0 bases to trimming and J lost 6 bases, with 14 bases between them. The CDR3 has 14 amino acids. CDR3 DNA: TGTGCCTGGAGTGTACGGGGGGGCTCTGATGGCTACACCTTC. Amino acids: CAWSVRGGSDGYTF.

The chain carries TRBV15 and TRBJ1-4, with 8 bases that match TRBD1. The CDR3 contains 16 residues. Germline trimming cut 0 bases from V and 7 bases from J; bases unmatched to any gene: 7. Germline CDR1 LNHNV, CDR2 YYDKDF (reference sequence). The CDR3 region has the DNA TGTGCCACCAGCAGAGATCTGGACAGGGCGGGTGAAAAACTGTTTTTT. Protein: CATSRDLDRAGEKLFF.

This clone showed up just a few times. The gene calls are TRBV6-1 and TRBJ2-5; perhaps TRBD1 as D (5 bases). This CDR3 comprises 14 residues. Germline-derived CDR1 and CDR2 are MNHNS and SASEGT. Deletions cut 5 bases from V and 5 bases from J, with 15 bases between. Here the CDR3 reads CASSPRAGSETQYF. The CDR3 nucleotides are TGTGCCAGCAGTCCCAGGGCAGGGTCGGAGACCCAGTACTTC.

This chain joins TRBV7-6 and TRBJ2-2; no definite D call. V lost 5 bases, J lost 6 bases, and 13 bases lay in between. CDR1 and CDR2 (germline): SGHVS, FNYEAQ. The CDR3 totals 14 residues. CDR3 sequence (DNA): TGTGCCAGCAGCCCAAATTGGGGTTCCGGGGAGCTGTTTTTT. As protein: CASSPNWGSGELFF.

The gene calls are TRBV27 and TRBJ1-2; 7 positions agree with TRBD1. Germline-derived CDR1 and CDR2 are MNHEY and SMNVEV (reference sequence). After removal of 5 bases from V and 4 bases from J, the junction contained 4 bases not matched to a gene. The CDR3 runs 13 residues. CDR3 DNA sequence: TGTGCCAGCAGTCCGACAGGGTTCTATGGCTACACCTTC. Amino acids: CASSPTGFYGYTF.

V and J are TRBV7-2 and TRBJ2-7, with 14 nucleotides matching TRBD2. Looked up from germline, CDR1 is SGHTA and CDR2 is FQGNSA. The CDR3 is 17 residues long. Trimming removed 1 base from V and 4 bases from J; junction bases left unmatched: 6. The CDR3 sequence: CASSLVGTSGSGYEQYF. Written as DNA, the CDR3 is TGTGCCAGCAGCTTAGTGGGGACTAGCGGGAGTGGGTACGAGCAGTACTTC.

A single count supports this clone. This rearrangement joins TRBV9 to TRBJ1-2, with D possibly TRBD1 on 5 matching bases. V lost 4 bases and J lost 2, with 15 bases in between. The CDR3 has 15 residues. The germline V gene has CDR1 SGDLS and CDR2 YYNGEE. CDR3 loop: CASSPMIDSNYGYTF. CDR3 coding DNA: TGTGCCAGCAGCCCAATGATAGACAGCAACTATGGCTACACCTTC.

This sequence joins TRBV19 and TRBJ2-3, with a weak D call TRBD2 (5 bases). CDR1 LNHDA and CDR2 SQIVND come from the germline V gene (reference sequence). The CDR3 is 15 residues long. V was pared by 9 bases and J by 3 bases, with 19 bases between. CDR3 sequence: CASRSGRRLTDTQYF. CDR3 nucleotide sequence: TGTGCCAGCAGGAGCGGACGGCGCTTAACAGATACGCAGTATTTT.

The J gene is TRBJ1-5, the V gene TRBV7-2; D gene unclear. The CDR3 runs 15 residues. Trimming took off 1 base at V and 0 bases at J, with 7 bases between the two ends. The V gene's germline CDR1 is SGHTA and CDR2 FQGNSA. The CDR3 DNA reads TGTGCCAGCAGCTTAGTAACAGATAGCAATCAGCCCCAGCATTTT. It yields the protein CASSLVTDSNQPQHF.

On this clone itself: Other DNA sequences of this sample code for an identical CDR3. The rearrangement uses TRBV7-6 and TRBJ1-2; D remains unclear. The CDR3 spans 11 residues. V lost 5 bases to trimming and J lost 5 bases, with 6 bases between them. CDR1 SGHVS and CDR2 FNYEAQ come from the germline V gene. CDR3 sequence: CASSDRYGYTF. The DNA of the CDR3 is TGTGCCAGCAGCGATAGATATGGCTACACCTTC. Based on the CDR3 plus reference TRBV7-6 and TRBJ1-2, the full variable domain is GAGVSQSPRYKVTKRGQDVALRCDPISGHVSLYWYRQALGQGPEFLTYFNYEAQQDKSGLPNDRFSAERPEGSISTLTIQRTEQRDSAMYRCASSDRYGYTFGSGTRLTVV.

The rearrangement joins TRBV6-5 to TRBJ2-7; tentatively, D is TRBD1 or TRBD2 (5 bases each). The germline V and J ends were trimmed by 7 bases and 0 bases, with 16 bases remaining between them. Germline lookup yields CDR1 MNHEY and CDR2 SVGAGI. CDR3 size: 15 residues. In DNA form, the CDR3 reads TGTGCCAGCACCAGAGCCGGGACGGCCTCCTACGAGCAGTACTTC. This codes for CASTRAGTASYEQYF.

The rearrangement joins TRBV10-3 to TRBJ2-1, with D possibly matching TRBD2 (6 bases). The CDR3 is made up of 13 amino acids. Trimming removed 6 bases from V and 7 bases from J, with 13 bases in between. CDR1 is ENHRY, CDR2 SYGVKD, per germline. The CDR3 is CAIRAWGLNEQFF. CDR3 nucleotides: TGTGCCATCAGGGCTTGGGGACTTAATGAGCAGTTCTTC.

CDR3 sequence (DNA): TGTGCCAGCAGCCCTCCCGGGACAGGGAATACAAACATTCAGTACTTC. Protein sequence: CASSPPGTGNTNIQYF. The J gene is TRBJ2-4, the V gene TRBV9; 9 bases are a match to TRBD1. V dropped 4 bases and J dropped 6; count of bases not matched to a gene: 11. CDR3 length equals 16 residues. The germline V gene has CDR1 SGDLS and CDR2 YYNGEE.

CDR3 sequence (DNA): TGTGCCAGTAGTATTACTTGGACAGGAGTAATCAATCAGCCCCAGCATTTT. It is translated as CASSITWTGVINQPQHF. The chain joins TRBV19 to TRBJ1-5; 7 bases agree with TRBD1. The CDR3 consists of 17 residues. J was trimmed by 3 bases and V by 3 bases; bases with no gene match: 11. The germline gives CDR1 LNHDA, CDR2 SQIVND (reference sequence).

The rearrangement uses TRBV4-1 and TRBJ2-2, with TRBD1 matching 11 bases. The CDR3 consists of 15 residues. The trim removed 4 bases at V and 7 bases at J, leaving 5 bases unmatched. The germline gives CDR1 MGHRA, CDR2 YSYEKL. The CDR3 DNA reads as TGCGCCAGCAGCCGAGGGACAGGGGGGATCGGGGAGCTGTTTTTT. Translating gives CASSRGTGGIGELFF.

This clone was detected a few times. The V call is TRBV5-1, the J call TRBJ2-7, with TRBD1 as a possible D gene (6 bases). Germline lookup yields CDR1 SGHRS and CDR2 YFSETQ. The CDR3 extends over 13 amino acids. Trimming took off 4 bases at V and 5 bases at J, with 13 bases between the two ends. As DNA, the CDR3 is TGCGCCAGCAGCCCTACAGGGTTCCACGAGCAGTACTTC. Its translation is CASSPTGFHEQYF.